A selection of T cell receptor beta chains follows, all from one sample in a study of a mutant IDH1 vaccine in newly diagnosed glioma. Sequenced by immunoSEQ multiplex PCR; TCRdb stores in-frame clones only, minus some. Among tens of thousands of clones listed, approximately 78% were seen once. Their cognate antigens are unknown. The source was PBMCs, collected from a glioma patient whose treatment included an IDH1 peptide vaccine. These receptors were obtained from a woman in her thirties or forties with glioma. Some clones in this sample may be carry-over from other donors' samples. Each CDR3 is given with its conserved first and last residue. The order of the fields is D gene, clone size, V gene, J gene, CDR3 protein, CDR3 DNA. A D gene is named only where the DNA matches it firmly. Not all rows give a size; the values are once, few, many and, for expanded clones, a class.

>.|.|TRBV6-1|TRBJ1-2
CASSEMIGFDYGYTF
TGTGCCAGCAGTGAAATGATAGGGTTTGACTATGGCTACACCTTC
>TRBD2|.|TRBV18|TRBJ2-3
CASSPLAGGQVSTDTQYF
TGTGCCAGCTCACCTCTAGCGGGGGGGCAGGTCAGCACAGATACGCAGTATTTT
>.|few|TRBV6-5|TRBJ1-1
CASSTGDTEAFF
TGTGCCAGCAGCACGGGGGACACTGAAGCTTTCTTT
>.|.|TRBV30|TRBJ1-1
CAWRAGTEAFF
TGTGCCTGGAGAGCAGGGACTGAAGCTTTCTTT
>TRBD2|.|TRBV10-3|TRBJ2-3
CAISEPGLAGDTQYF
TGTGCCATCAGTGAGCCGGGACTAGCGGGGGATACGCAGTATTTT
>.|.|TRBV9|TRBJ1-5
CASSGKGLSNQPQHF
TGTGCCAGCAGCGGTAAAGGATTGAGCAATCAGCCCCAGCATTTT
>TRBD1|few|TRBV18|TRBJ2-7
CASSPQDRGASGTYEQYF
TGTGCCAGCTCACCGCAGGACAGGGGGGCTAGCGGCACCTACGAGCAGTACTTC
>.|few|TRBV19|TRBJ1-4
CASSPFGGEKLFF
TGTGCCAGTAGTCCCTTTGGTGGTGAAAAACTGTTTTTT
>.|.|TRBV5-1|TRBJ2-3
CASRGTTSTDTQYF
TGCGCCAGCAGAGGGACGACTAGCACAGATACGCAGTATTTT
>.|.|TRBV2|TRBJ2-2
CASSGGTLTGELFF
TGTGCCAGCAGTGGGGGCACACTAACCGGGGAGCTGTTTTTT
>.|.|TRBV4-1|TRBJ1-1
CASSPRGRATEAFF
TGCGCCAGCAGCCCCCGCGGCAGGGCCACTGAAGCTTTCTTT
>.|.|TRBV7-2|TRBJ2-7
CASSLSAGTYEQYF
TGTGCCAGCAGCTTATCTGCGGGAACCTACGAGCAGTACTTC
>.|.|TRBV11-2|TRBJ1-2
CASSLSRSGNGYTF
TGTGCCAGCAGCTTAAGTCGTAGCGGCAATGGCTACACCTTC
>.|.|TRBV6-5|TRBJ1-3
CASSYRGMNSGNTIYF
TGTGCCAGCAGTTACAGAGGGATGAACTCTGGAAACACCATATATTTT
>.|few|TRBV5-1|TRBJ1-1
CASREGVRGSEAFF
TGCGCCAGCAGGGAGGGGGTAAGGGGCTCTGAAGCTTTCTTT
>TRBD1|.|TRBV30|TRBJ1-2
CAWSVGRGRGGYTF
TGTGCCTGGAGTGTAGGCAGGGGGCGAGGTGGCTACACCTTC
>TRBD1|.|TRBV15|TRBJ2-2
CATSLRGGTDTGELFF
TGTGCCACCAGCTTGAGAGGGGGCACCGACACCGGGGAGCTGTTTTTT
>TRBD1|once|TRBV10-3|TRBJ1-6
CAIGGVQGGPLHF
TGTGCCATCGGAGGGGTACAGGGGGGACCCCTCCACTTT
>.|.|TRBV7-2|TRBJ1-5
CASSLEQGSNQPQHF
TGTGCCAGCAGCTTAGAACAGGGCAGCAATCAGCCCCAGCATTTT
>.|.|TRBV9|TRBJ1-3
CASSVEVRHRSGNTIYF
TGTGCCAGCAGCGTAGAAGTGAGACACCGCTCTGGAAACACCATATATTTT
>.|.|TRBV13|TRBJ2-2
CASSLGYRRRGTGELFF
TGTGCCAGCAGCTTAGGTTACAGAAGACGGGGCACCGGGGAGCTGTTTTTT
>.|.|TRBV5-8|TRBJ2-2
CASSLSGDPRGGELFF
TGTGCCAGCAGCCTATCGGGGGACCCCCGCGGCGGGGAGCTGTTTTTT